The present TCR beta chain was sequenced within a study of T cells in Graves' hyperthyroidism and ophthalmopathy. Each diagnosis was grounded in clinical symptoms, serum thyroxine and TRAb, thyroid ultrasound, and orbital computed tomography. PBMCs were collected from a roughly 9.7 ml volume of fresh peripheral blood. Amplification of TCR beta CDR3 regions used RNA as the template. HTBI primers were employed in a first-round RT-PCR of the TCR CDR3. MiXCR, run by TCRdb on the multiplex PCR reads, gives a single entry per CDR3 protein. Found here are 350,000 to 400,000 distinct CDR3 sequences, under 20% of them singletons; the top ten hold around 3.6%. Germline CDR1 reads SNHLY; CDR2 reads FYNNEI. The CDR3 consists of 13 residues. Trimming removed 8 bases from V and 5 bases from J, with 13 bases in between.

The chain combines TRBV2 with TRBJ2-1; D gene unclear. This receptor was identified in a woman younger than 30 with Graves' hyperthyroidism. Sequenced sample: blood. CDR3 loop: CASSRGSHNEQFF. DNA for the CDR3: TGTGCCAGCTCACGAGGCAGCCACAATGAGCAGTTCTTC. Complete variable domain (other parts from reference TRBV2 and TRBJ2-1): EPEVTQTPSHQVTQMGQEVILRCVPISNHLYFYWYRQILGQKVEFLVSFYNNEISEKSEIFDDQFSVERPDGSNFTLKIRSTKLEDSAMYFCASSRGSHNEQFFGPGTRLTVL.